Each of the 23 T cell receptor beta chains below was sequenced from the same sample in a study of T cell responses to AZD1222 COVID-19 vaccine. Only in-frame clones appear in the TCRdb table, and some are missing; sequencing was by immunoSEQ multiplex PCR. The table lists about 140,000 clones, around 91% of them singletons. The source material was peripheral blood, sampled 28 days after the second AZD1222 dose. The origin of the receptors is an adult who received the AZD1222 COVID-19 vaccine.

The chain joins TRBV7-8 to TRBJ1-1; 10 bases are a match to TRBD1. The germline V gene encodes CDR1 SGHVS and CDR2 FQNEAQ. The ends lost 3 bases at V and 0 bases at J; junction bases unmatched: 4. The CDR3 runs 16 residues. The CDR3 loop reads CASSLGQGLMNTEAFF. CDR3 nucleotides: TGTGCCAGCAGCTTGGGACAGGGGCTCATGAACACTGAAGCTTTCTTT.

The rearrangement joins TRBV10-3 to TRBJ1-5; no clear D gene. The CDR3 loop spans 14 amino acids. Per germline, CDR1 ENHRY and CDR2 SYGVKD. Trimming shortened V by 2 bases and J by 1 base, and 6 bases separated the two germline ends. Here the CDR3 reads CAISEQQSNQPQHF. Here the CDR3 DNA reads TGTGCCATCAGTGAGCAACAAAGCAATCAGCCCCAGCATTTT.

This rearrangement joins TRBV7-8 to TRBJ2-1, with D uncertain. Trimming shortened V by 9 bases and J by 5 bases, and 14 bases separated the two germline ends. The CDR3 extends over 13 amino acids. CDR1 is SGHVS and CDR2 is FQNEAQ in the germline V gene. The CDR3 loop reads CASRPTGDNEQFF. CDR3 bases: TGTGCCAGTCGCCCCACCGGAGACAATGAGCAGTTCTTC.

As DNA, the CDR3 is TGTGCCAGCAGCTTCCTGACAGGGGGGTATGGCTACACCTTC. This sequence encodes CASSFLTGGYGYTF. The chain employs TRBV7-2 and TRBJ1-2; 9 bases match TRBD1. With V trimmed by 3 bases and J by 5 bases, 4 bases remained unmatched. In germline, CDR1 is SGHTA, CDR2 FQGNSA. This CDR3 comprises 14 residues.

The V and J genes are TRBV4-2 and TRBJ2-2; no clear D. The CDR3 is 15 residues long. Germline CDR1 is LGHNA and CDR2 is YNFKEQ. V lost 0 bases, J lost 2 bases, and 7 bases lay in between. CDR3 DNA: TGTGCCAGCAGCCAAGACGGCACTAACACCGGGGAGCTGTTTTTT. Protein sequence: CASSQDGTNTGELFF.

The count of this clone is one. CDR3 DNA sequence: TGTGCCAGCAGTCAACAGGGCCGGACTGAAGCTTTCTTT. Its translation: CASSQQGRTEAFF. This rearrangement joins TRBV6-2 or TRBV6-3 to TRBJ1-1; perhaps TRBD1 as D (6 bases). The CDR3 sequence is 13 residues long. Per the germline V gene, CDR1 is MNHEY and CDR2 is SVGEGT. V shed 5 bases and J shed 5 bases, with 12 bases lying between them.

The chain recombines TRBV19 with TRBJ1-1; TRBD1 is a possible D gene (6 bases). CDR3 length equals 14 residues. V was trimmed by 5 bases and J by 0 bases, leaving 10 bases between them. In germline, CDR1 is LNHDA, CDR2 SQIVND (reference sequence). The CDR3: CASSSTGLNTEAFF. CDR3 sequence (DNA): TGTGCCAGTAGTTCGACAGGCTTGAACACTGAAGCTTTCTTT.

V gene TRBV10-3 combines with J gene TRBJ1-2; 12 positions match TRBD1. The germline V gene has CDR1 ENHRY and CDR2 SYGVKD. The CDR3 has 15 residues. J was trimmed by 2 bases and V by 10 bases; bases with no gene match: 8. In DNA, the CDR3 is TGTGCCACTTGGGGACAGGGGGCCTTAAACTATGGCTACACCTTC. It translates to CATWGQGALNYGYTF.

This clone was picked up one time. The chain recombines TRBV18 with TRBJ1-4; D may be TRBD1 (5 bases). The CDR3 is 14 amino acids. V was shortened by 1 base and J by 2 bases, with 5 bases between the two germline ends. CDR1 is KGHSH and CDR2 is LQKENI in the germline V gene. CDR3 sequence: CASSPRGTNEKLFF. DNA for the CDR3: TGTGCCAGCTCACCACGGGGGACTAATGAAAAACTGTTTTTT. The whole variable domain, filled in from reference TRBV18 and TRBJ1-4, reads NAGVMQNPRHLVRRRGQEARLRCSPMKGHSHVYWYRQLPEEGLKFMVYLQKENIIDESGMPKERFSAEFPKEGPSILRIQQVVRGDSAAYFCASSPRGTNEKLFFGSGTQLSVL.

The chain has TRBV29-1 and TRBJ1-1; no firm D call. V was clipped by 6 bases and J by 0 bases, with 5 bases between them. The CDR3 totals 11 residues. CDR1 is SQVTM, CDR2 ANQGSEA, per germline. Written as DNA, the CDR3 is TGCAGCGTGAGTTTGAACACTGAAGCTTTCTTT. It yields the protein CSVSLNTEAFF.

The rearrangement uses TRBV9 and TRBJ2-3; 11 bases align to TRBD2. This CDR3 is 15 amino acids long. Losses at the gene ends were 0 bases for V and 6 bases for J; bases not matched to a gene: 3. Per germline, CDR1 SGDLS and CDR2 YYNGEE. This CDR3 reads CASSVVASGGDTQYF. The DNA of the CDR3 is TGTGCCAGCAGCGTAGTGGCTAGCGGGGGGGATACGCAGTATTTT.

J is TRBJ1-1 and V is TRBV18; 7 bases align to TRBD1. The CDR3 loop spans 13 amino acids. Trimming at V came to 8 bases and at J to 6 bases, leaving 9 bases not matched to a gene. The germline gives CDR1 KGHSH, CDR2 LQKENI. This CDR3 reads CASHRGGGAEAFF. The CDR3 coding sequence is TGTGCCAGCCACAGGGGCGGTGGGGCTGAAGCTTTCTTT.

The gene calls are TRBV7-2 and TRBJ2-7; 7 nucleotides match TRBD2. V gave up 3 bases and J gave up 4 bases; unmatched junction bases: 6. Per the germline V gene, CDR1 is SGHTA and CDR2 is FQGNSA. CDR3 length: 14 residues. The CDR3 spells CASSLWEGPYEQYF. CDR3 bases: TGTGCCAGCAGCTTGTGGGAGGGCCCGTACGAGCAGTACTTC.

The chain links TRBV5-5 to TRBJ1-2; 8 positions agree with TRBD1. The CDR3 is 15 residues long. Germline assignment: CDR1 SGHKS and CDR2 YYEKEE (reference sequence). The V segment lost 4 bases and the J segment 4 bases; nucleotides outside the gene matches: 9. The CDR3 DNA follows: TGTGCCAGCAGCAGCGACAGGGGCCTCGCCTATGGCTACACCTTC. Protein: CASSSDRGLAYGYTF.

This chain links TRBV28 with TRBJ1-2; tentatively, D is TRBD1 (5 bases). Per germline, CDR1 MDHEN and CDR2 SYDVKM. The CDR3 totals 14 residues. The V end lost 7 bases, the J end lost 4 bases, and 16 bases lay between the germline ends. CDR3 nucleotides: TGTGCCAGCAACTCGGGCGGGCAGGGCTATGGCTACACCTTC. Protein product: CASNSGGQGYGYTF.

This clone was counted once. The chain uses TRBV9 and TRBJ1-2, with a tentative D call TRBD1 (6 bases). CDR1 and CDR2 (germline): SGDLS, YYNGEE. This CDR3 region has 15 residues. V lost 4 bases and J lost 0, with 13 bases in between. The CDR3 here is CASSLRQDSNYGYTF. Here the CDR3 DNA reads TGTGCCAGCAGCCTCCGACAGGATTCTAACTATGGCTACACCTTC.

The J gene is TRBJ2-6, the V gene TRBV7-9; D gene uncertain. Germline lookup yields CDR1 SEHNR and CDR2 FQNEAQ (reference sequence). The germline V and J ends were trimmed by 5 bases and 0 bases, with 14 bases remaining between them. The CDR3 has 17 amino acids. The CDR3 DNA reads TGTGCCAGCAGCCCAAGAGAGATCAGCTCTGGGGCCAACGTCCTGACTTTC. It is translated as CASSPREISSGANVLTF. The entire variable domain, with the rest obtained from reference TRBV7-9 and TRBJ2-6, is as follows: DTGVSQNPRHKITKRGQNVTFRCDPISEHNRLYWYRQTLGQGPEFLTYFQNEAQLEKSRLLSDRFSAERPKGSFSTLEIQRTEQGDSAMYLCASSPREISSGANVLTFGAGSRLTVL.

The chain carries TRBV6-4 and TRBJ2-6; tentatively, D is TRBD2 (5 bases). V was pared by 2 bases and J by 3 bases, with 14 bases between. The CDR3 consists of 17 residues. Germline assignment: CDR1 MRHNA and CDR2 SNTAGT. As DNA, the CDR3 is TGTGCCAGCAGTGACACATTTTCCGGGGATGGGGCCAACGTCCTGACTTTC. Amino acids: CASSDTFSGDGANVLTF.

The chain couples TRBV5-4 to TRBJ2-1; D is possibly TRBD1 (6 bases). V was clipped by 4 bases and J by 6 bases, with 14 bases between them. The CDR3 covers 14 residues. CDR1 and CDR2 from the germline V gene are SGHNT and YYREEE (reference sequence). Here the CDR3 DNA reads TGTGCCAGCAGCCTACAGGGTTTCGCCAATGAGCAGTTCTTC. Translated: CASSLQGFANEQFF.

The V gene is TRBV25-1, the J gene TRBJ1-1; the D gene is possibly TRBD1 (5 bases). Trimming stripped 8 bases from V and 0 bases from J, with 13 bases between. From germline, CDR1 is MGHDK and CDR2 SYGVNS. The CDR3 runs to 14 residues. This CDR3 reads CASGSGTLNTEAFF. The CDR3 coding sequence is TGTGCCAGCGGATCCGGGACCCTGAACACTGAAGCTTTCTTT.

This chain connects TRBV10-3 to TRBJ2-2, with D perhaps TRBD1 or TRBD2 (5 bases each). The length of the CDR3 is 14 residues. V was clipped by 8 bases and J by 1 base, with 11 bases between them. The V gene's germline CDR1 is ENHRY and CDR2 SYGVKD. The CDR3, as DNA: TGTGCCATCTCGGGGACGGTGAACACCGGGGAGCTGTTTTTT. It specifies CAISGTVNTGELFF.

The rearrangement joins TRBV3-1 (or the pseudogene TRBV3-2) to TRBJ1-1; weak D call: TRBD1 (5 bases). V dropped 1 base and J dropped 0 bases, with 9 bases sitting between them. This CDR3 comprises 15 residues. CDR1 and CDR2 (germline): LGHDT, YNNKEL (reference sequence). The CDR3 DNA is TGTGCCAGCAGCCAAGGGGGCAAATTGAACACTGAAGCTTTCTTT. This codes for CASSQGGKLNTEAFF.

V usage is TRBV3-1 (or the pseudogene TRBV3-2) and J usage is TRBJ2-2, with D tentatively TRBD1 (5 bases). The V end was cut by 2 bases, the J end by 6 bases, with 10 bases between. This CDR3 has 14 residues. Germline CDR1 is LGHDT and CDR2 is YNNKEL (reference sequence). CDR3 loop: CASSQQGFPGELFF. CDR3 bases: TGTGCCAGCAGCCAACAGGGATTTCCCGGGGAGCTGTTTTTT.